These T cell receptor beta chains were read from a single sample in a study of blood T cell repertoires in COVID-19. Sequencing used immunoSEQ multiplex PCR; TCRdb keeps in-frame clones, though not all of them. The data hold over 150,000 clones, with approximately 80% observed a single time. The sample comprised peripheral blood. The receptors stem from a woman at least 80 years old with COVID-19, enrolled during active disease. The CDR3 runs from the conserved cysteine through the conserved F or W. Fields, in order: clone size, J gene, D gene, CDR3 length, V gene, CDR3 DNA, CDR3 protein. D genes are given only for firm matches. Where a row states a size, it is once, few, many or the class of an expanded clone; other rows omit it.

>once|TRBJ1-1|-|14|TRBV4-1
TGCGCCAGCAGCCCCACAGGGTCATGGACTGAAGCTTTCTTT
CASSPTGSWTEAFF
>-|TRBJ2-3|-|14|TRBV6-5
TGTGCCAGCAGACGGGAGCTGGGCACAGATACGCAGTATTTT
CASRRELGTDTQYF
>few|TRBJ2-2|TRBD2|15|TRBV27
TGTGCCACCACCCCACTAGCGGGAACAACCGGGGAGCTGTTTTTT
CATTPLAGTTGELFF
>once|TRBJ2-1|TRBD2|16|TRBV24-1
TGTGCCACCAGTGGGTTTGCGGGAGCGGGATACAATGAGCAGTTCTTC
CATSGFAGAGYNEQFF
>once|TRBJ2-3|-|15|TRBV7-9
TGTGCCAGCAGCTTAGCCGCTATCCTGACAGATACGCAGTATTTT
CASSLAAILTDTQYF
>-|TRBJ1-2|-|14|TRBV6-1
TGTGCCAGCAGTGATCCCGGGACAAACTATGGCTACACCTTC
CASSDPGTNYGYTF
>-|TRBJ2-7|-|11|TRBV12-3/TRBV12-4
TGTGCCAGCAGTTTTCGGGGCGAGCAGTACTTC
CASSFRGEQYF
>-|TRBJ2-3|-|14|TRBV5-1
TGCGCCAGCAGCTTGGCTCGGGGAACAGATACGCAGTATTTT
CASSLARGTDTQYF
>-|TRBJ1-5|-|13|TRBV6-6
TGTGCCAGCAGTTACTCGGGGGGAGAGCCCCAGCATTTT
CASSYSGGEPQHF
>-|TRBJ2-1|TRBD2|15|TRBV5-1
TGCGCCAGCAGCTCCCTAGCGGGGGATTACAATGAGCAGTTCTTC
CASSSLAGDYNEQFF
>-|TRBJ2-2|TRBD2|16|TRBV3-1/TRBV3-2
TGTGCCAGCAGCCAAGCCGGGACTAGCGGCACCGGGGAGCTGTTTTTT
CASSQAGTSGTGELFF
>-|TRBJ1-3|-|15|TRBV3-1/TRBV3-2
TGTGCCAGCAGCCAAGACGGAGCCTCTGGAAACACCATATATTTT
CASSQDGASGNTIYF
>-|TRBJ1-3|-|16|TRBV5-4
TGTGCCAGCAGCCCCGGGGGGGTCCGTACCGGAAACACCATATATTTT
CASSPGGVRTGNTIYF
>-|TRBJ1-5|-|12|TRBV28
TGTGCCAGCAGTTTTGGTGAGGCGCCCCAGCATTTT
CASSFGEAPQHF
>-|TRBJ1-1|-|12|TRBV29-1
TGCAGCGTAAGTACAGGGAACACTGAAGCTTTCTTT
CSVSTGNTEAFF
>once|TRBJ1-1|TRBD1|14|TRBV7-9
TGTGCCAGCACCCTTGGGGACAGGAACACTGAAGCTTTCTTT
CASTLGDRNTEAFF
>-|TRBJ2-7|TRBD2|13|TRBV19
TGTGCCAGTAGCCCCTTAGCGGGGTACGAGCAGTACTTC
CASSPLAGYEQYF
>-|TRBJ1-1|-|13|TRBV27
TGTGCCAGCAGCCGGGGGTTCGGGACTGAAGCTTTCTTT
CASSRGFGTEAFF
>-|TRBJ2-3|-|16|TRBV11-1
TGTGCCAGCAGCCGTCTAGCGTCGGGAAGCACAGATACGCAGTATTTT
CASSRLASGSTDTQYF
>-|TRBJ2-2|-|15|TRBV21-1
TGTGCCAGCAGACGTGGGGACAGGGACACCGGGGAGCTGTTTTTT
CASRRGDRDTGELFF
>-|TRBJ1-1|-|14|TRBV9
TGTGCCAGCAGCGTACGGGATCGTGGCACTGAAGCTTTCTTT
CASSVRDRGTEAFF
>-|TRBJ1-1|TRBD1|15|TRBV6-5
TGTGCCAGCAGGGACCACAGGGGGTTGAACACTGAAGCTTTCTTT
CASRDHRGLNTEAFF
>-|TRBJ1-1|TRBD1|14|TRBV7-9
TGTGCCAGCAGCCGAGGACAGGGGAACACTGAAGCTTTCTTT
CASSRGQGNTEAFF
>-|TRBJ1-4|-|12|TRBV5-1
TGCGCCAGCAGGACAGACGGTGAAAAACTGTTTTTT
CASRTDGEKLFF
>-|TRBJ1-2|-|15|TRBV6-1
TGTGCCAGCAGTGAGGCCAGGGGTGGTTTAGGGGGCTACACCTTC
CASSEARGGLGGYTF
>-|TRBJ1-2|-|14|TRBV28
TGTGCCAGCAGTTCCAGCCCGGACACCTATGGCTACACCTTC
CASSSSPDTYGYTF
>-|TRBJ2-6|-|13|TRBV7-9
TGTGCCAGCAGCTTATCCTGGGCCAACGTCCTGACTTTC
CASSLSWANVLTF
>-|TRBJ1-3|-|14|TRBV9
TGTGCCAGCAGCGTTGGAGGGGAAGGAAACACCATATATTTT
CASSVGGEGNTIYF
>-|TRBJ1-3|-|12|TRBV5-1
TGCGCCAGCAGCTTGGAAGGGAGCACCATATATTTT
CASSLEGSTIYF
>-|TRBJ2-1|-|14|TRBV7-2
TGTGCCAGCAGGATACGTCAGTTTAACAATGAGCAGTTCTTC
CASRIRQFNNEQFF
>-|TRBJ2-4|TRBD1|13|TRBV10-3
TGTGCCATCAGTGAGGGGACAGAGGACATTCAGTACTTC
CAISEGTEDIQYF
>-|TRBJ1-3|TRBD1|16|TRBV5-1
TGCGCCAGCAGCTCAGGGGGCTCTGGGCCTGGAAACACCATATATTTT
CASSSGGSGPGNTIYF
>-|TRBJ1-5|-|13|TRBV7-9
TGTGCCAGCAGCTCAACAGGCAATCAGCCCCAGCATTTT
CASSSTGNQPQHF
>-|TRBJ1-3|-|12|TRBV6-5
TGTGCCAGCAACGAGGGTAGGCTCACCATATATTTT
CASNEGRLTIYF
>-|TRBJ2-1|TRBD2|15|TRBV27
TGTGCCAGCAGTACACTAGCGGGAGGGTCGGGTGAGCAGTTCTTC
CASSTLAGGSGEQFF
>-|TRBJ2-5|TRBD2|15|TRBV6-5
TGTGCCAGCAGTTACTCTAGCGGGAGGACAGAGACCCAGTACTTC
CASSYSSGRTETQYF
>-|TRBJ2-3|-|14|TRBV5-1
TGCGCCAGCAGGGACAGTTCTAGCACAGATACGCAGTATTTT
CASRDSSSTDTQYF
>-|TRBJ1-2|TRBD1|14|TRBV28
TGTGCCGGTGACTCTCCGGGACAGGGTGAAGGCTACACCTTC
CAGDSPGQGEGYTF
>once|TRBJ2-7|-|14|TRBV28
TGTGCCAGCAGTGGTGCTCCTACTCCCTACGAGCAGTACTTC
CASSGAPTPYEQYF
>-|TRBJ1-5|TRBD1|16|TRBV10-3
TGTGCCATCAGTTCACAGGGGGGTAATAGCAATCAGCCCCAGCATTTT
CAISSQGGNSNQPQHF
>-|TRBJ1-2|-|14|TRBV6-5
TGTGCCAGCAGTTACTCGGGAGGGAGGGCGAGCTACACCTTC
CASSYSGGRASYTF
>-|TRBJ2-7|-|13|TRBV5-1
TGCGCCAGCAGCTGGGGCTCCATCTACGAGCAGTACTTC
CASSWGSIYEQYF
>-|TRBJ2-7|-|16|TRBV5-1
TGCGCCAGCAGCCTACTCGGGGGAGCGGAAATCTACGAGCAGTACTTC
CASSLLGGAEIYEQYF
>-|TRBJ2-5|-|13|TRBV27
TGTGCCAGCTACGGCCTCCGGGGGGAGACCCAGTACTTC
CASYGLRGETQYF
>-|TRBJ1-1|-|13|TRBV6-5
TGTGCCAGCAGATCCACAGGGAACACTGAAGCTTTCTTT
CASRSTGNTEAFF
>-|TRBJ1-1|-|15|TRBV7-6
TGTGCCAGCAGCCTCATCGGGGGGGGTCGGACTGAAGCTTTCTTT
CASSLIGGGRTEAFF
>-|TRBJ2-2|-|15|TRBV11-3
TGTGCCAGCAGCTTTGCGGGAAGGGACACCGGGGAGCTGTTTTTT
CASSFAGRDTGELFF